These 9 T cell receptor beta chains originate from one sample sequenced in a study of T cells in Graves' hyperthyroidism and ophthalmopathy. Amplification yielded TCR beta CDR3 regions, with RNA transcripts as the source. RT-PCR in the first round (using the HTBI primer set) targeted the TCR CDR3. In TCRdb, the multiplex PCR reads were re-called with MiXCR into one record per CDR3 protein. The sample has around 690,000 distinct CDR3 sequences; 20% are singletons. Sequencing input: blood. All receptors come from a man aged 30-40 years with Graves' ophthalmopathy.

The genes are TRBV19 and TRBJ2-1; TRBD2 matches at 12 bases. Germline V gives CDR1 LNHDA, CDR2 SQIVND (reference sequence). The V and J ends lost 7 bases and 0 bases, in that order; junction bases with no gene match: 16. The CDR3 extends over 20 amino acids. CDR3 nucleotides: TGTGCCAGTACTCGCCAAGGGCTAGCGGGAGGGCCCAGCTCCTACAATGAGCAGTTCTTC. This gives the protein CASTRQGLAGGPSSYNEQFF. Together with reference TRBV19 and TRBJ2-1, the CDR3 gives the full variable domain: DGGITQSPKYLFRKEGQNVTLSCEQNLNHDAMYWYRQDPGQGLRLIYYSQIVNDFQKGDIAEGYSVSREKKESFPLTVTSAQKNPTAFYLCASTRQGLAGGPSSYNEQFFGPGTRLTVL.

This clonotype was seen repeatedly, ten times or more. This chain joins TRBV30 and TRBJ1-1; 8 bases are shared with TRBD1. The junction had 6 bases not matched to a gene; V was cut back by 2 bases and J by 1 base. There are 15 residues in the CDR3. Germline loops: CDR1 GTSNPN, CDR2 SVGIG (reference sequence). This chain's CDR3 is CAWSPPTGENTEAFF. The CDR3 nucleotides read TGTGCCTGGAGTCCCCCGACAGGGGAGAACACTGAAGCTTTCTTT.

This clonotype was counted a few times. The rearrangement uses TRBV6-1 and TRBJ2-5, with D perhaps matching TRBD1 (5 bases). Germline assignment: CDR1 MNHNS and CDR2 SASEGT. V gave up 6 bases and J gave up 0 bases, with 11 bases separating them. The CDR3 loop spans 14 amino acids. CDR3 loop: CASRISGYQETQYF. CDR3 in DNA: TGTGCCAGCAGGATCTCAGGGTACCAAGAGACCCAGTACTTC.

This clonotype has a handful of counts. The chain combines TRBV10-3 with TRBJ2-1; 7 positions agree with TRBD1. The CDR3 is 16 amino acids. V shed 7 bases and J 5 bases; nucleotides not matched to a gene: 14. Germline V gene lookup returns CDR1 ENHRY and CDR2 SYGVKD. In DNA form, the CDR3 reads TGTGCCATCAAAGGATCCGAGGGGGCGCTTGACAATGAGCAGTTCTTC. It encodes CAIKGSEGALDNEQFF.

In its sample, this clonotype was seen many times. The chain is built from TRBV5-1 and TRBJ1-4; D not certain. Germline CDR1 reads SGHRS; CDR2 reads YFSETQ. V was trimmed by 0 bases and J by 0 bases, leaving 9 bases between them. The CDR3 has 16 residues. The CDR3 sequence: CASSLADGATNEKLFF. Written as DNA, the CDR3 is TGCGCCAGCAGCTTGGCCGACGGTGCAACTAATGAAAAACTGTTTTTT.

The chain has TRBV27 and TRBJ2-1, with 13 bases fitting TRBD2. CDR1 is MNHEY, CDR2 SMNVEV, per germline (reference sequence). The junction had 11 bases not matched to a gene; V was cut back by 5 bases and J by 7 bases. The CDR3 consists of 17 residues. The DNA for the CDR3 is TGTGCCAGCAGTCGAGGGACTAGCGGGAACGATTGGAATGAGCAGTTCTTC. This encodes CASSRGTSGNDWNEQFF.

About this clonotype itself: With a much larger clone just one base away, this may be a read error. This sequence joins TRBV6-5 and TRBJ2-7, with 14 bases fitting TRBD2. CDR3 size: 17 residues. Germline CDR1 is MNHEY and CDR2 is SVGAGI. This CDR3 reads CARSYQGLAGEAYEQYF. CDR3 DNA sequence: TGTGCCCGCAGTTACCAGGGACTAGCGGGAGAGGCCTACGAGCAGTACTTC.

This clonotype was observed at least ten times. This sequence joins TRBV3-1 and TRBJ2-1; 10 bases align to TRBD2. Germline trimming cut 0 bases from V and 8 bases from J; bases unmatched to any gene: 7. Germline values: CDR1 LGHDT, CDR2 YNNKEL (reference sequence). The CDR3 is 16 residues long. CDR3 in amino acids: CASSQDTSGRADEQFF. CDR3 coding DNA: TGTGCCAGCAGCCAAGATACGAGCGGGAGGGCCGATGAGCAGTTCTTC.

The table lists this clonotype with many counts. CDR3 nucleotides: TGCAGTGCTAGAGGGCTAGCGGGAACGAGCTCCTACAATGAGCAGTTCTTC. Its translation: CSARGLAGTSSYNEQFF. The J gene is TRBJ2-1, the V gene TRBV20-1, with 9 bases identical to TRBD2. V gave up 1 base and J gave up 0 bases; unmatched junction bases: 7. The CDR3 contains 17 residues. CDR1 DFQATT and CDR2 SNEGSKA come from the germline V gene (reference sequence).